The clone carrying this T cell receptor beta chain was observed at least ten times. Its antigen is undetermined. This record comes from a study of regulatory T cells in long-lasting Graves disease. General study findings and limits: Newly diagnosed disease favored TRBV20-1 and TRBJ2-1 over persistent disease. Study of thyroid tissue was not done, with only peripheral blood studied. A greater number of public clonotypes (under 3,000) was shared by persistent patients than by new patients (roughly 880).

Time point of the sample: newly diagnosed GD, antithyroid drugs for less than 3 months. From RNA extracted from PBMCs, the TCR library was made. Assembly of TCR beta libraries relied on iRepertoire HTBI primers together with Arm-PCR of CDR3 regions. TCRdb recomputed calls from the multiplex PCR reads with MiXCR, one row per CDR3 protein. This sample yields about 420,000 distinct CDR3 sequences, of which roughly 17% are seen a single time; 20% to 25% belongs to the top ten. The J segment lost 7 bases and the V segment lost 6 bases, leaving 9 bases of the junction unmatched. The CDR3 has 15 residues. The same specimen was also included in a second study, on T cells in Graves' hyperthyroidism and ophthalmopathy.

The sample was peripheral blood mononuclear cells (PBMCs), taken at new diagnosis, from a patient treated with antithyroid drugs. This rearrangement joins TRBV12-3 or TRBV12-4 to TRBJ2-1; 10 nucleotides line up with TRBD1. This TCR was sampled from a woman aged 18-35 years with Graves disease. The chain's CDR3 is CASSSLGTGVNEQFF. The CDR3 bases are TGTGCCAGCAGCTCCCTCGGGACAGGGGTTAATGAGCAGTTCTTC.